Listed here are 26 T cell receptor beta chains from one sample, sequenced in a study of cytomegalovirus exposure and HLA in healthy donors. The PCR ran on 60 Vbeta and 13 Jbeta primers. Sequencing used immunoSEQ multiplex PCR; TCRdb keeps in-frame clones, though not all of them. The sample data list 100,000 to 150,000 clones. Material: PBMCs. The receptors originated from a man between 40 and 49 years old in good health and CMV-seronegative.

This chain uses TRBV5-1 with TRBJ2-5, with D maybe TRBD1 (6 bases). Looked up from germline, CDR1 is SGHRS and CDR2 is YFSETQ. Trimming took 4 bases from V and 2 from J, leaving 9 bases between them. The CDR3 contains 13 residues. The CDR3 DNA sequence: TGCGCCAGCAGCCGGACAGCACAAGAGACCCAGTACTTC. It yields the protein CASSRTAQETQYF.

The CDR3 loop reads CASRGQGAGNQPQHF. CDR3 DNA sequence: TGTGCCAGCAGGGGACAGGGGGCAGGCAATCAGCCCCAGCATTTT. The chain is built from TRBV27 and TRBJ1-5, with 12 nucleotides matching TRBD1. Germline loops: CDR1 MNHEY, CDR2 SMNVEV (reference sequence). V lost 6 bases and J lost 2; bases outside the gene matches: 2. The CDR3 length is 15 residues.

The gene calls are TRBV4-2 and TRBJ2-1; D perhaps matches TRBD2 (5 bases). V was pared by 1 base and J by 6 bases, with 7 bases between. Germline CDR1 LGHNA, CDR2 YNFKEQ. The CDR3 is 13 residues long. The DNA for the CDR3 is TGTGCCAGCAGCCAAGCTAGCTTCAATGAGCAGTTCTTC. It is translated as CASSQASFNEQFF.

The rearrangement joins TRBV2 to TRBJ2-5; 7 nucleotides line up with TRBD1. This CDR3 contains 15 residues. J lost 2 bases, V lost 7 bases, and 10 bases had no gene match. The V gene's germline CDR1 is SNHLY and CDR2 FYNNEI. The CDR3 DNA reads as TGTGCCAGCATAGCAGGGGGATTGGGGCAAGAGACCCAGTACTTC. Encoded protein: CASIAGGLGQETQYF.

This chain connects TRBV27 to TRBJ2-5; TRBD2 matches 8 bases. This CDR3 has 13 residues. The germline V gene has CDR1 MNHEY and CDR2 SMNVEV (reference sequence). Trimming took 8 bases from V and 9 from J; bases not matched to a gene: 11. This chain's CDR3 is CASSQAGLGPQYF. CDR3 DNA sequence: TGTGCCAGCTCCCAAGCGGGACTAGGGCCCCAGTACTTC.

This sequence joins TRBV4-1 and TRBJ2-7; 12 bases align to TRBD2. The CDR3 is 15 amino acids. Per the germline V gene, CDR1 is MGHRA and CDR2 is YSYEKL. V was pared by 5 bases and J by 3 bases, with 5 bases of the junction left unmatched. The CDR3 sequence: CASSKGLAGNYEQYF. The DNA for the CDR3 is TGCGCCAGCAGCAAAGGACTAGCGGGAAACTACGAGCAGTACTTC.

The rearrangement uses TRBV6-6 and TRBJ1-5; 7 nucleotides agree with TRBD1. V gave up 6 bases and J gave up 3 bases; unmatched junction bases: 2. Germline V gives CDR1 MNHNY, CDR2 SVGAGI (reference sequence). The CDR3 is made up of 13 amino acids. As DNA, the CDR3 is TGTGCCAGCAGGGGACAGACCAATCAGCCCCAGCATTTT. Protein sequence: CASRGQTNQPQHF.

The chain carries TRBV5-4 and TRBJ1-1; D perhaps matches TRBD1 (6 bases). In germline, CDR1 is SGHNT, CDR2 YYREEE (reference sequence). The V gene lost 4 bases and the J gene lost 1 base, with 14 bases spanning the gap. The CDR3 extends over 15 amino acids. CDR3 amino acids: CASSPGGRGNTEAFF. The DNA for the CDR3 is TGTGCCAGCAGCCCCGGGGGGCGGGGGAACACTGAAGCTTTCTTT.

CDR3 in DNA: TGTGCCAGCAGTCGCGAGGGAGGTGGCTACACCTTC. Translation gives CASSREGGGYTF. V is TRBV6-5 and J is TRBJ1-2; D not certain. Per germline, CDR1 MNHEY and CDR2 SVGAGI. V shed 5 bases and J shed 7 bases, with 11 bases lying between them. The CDR3 covers 12 residues.

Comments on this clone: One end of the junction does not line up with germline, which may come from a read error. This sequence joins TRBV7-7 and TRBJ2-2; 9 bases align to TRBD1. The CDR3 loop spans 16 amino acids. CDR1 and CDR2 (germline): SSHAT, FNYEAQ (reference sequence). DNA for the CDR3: TGTGCTAGCAGCTTACGCCGGACAGGGGCGGCCGGGGAGCTGTTTTTT. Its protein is CASSLRRTGAAGELFF.

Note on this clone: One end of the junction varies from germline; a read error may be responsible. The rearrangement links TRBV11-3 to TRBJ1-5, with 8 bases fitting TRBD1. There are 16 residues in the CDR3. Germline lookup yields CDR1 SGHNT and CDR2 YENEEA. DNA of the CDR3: TGTGCCGGCAGCCACCTACAGGGGGAAAGCAATCAGCCCCAGCATTTT. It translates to CAGSHLQGESNQPQHF.

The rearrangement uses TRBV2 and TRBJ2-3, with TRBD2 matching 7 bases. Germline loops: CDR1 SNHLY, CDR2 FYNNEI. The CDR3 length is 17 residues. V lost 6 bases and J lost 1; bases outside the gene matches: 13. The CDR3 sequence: CASRRREAGWGTDTQYF. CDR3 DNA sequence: TGTGCCAGCAGAAGGAGGGAAGCGGGATGGGGCACAGATACGCAGTATTTT.

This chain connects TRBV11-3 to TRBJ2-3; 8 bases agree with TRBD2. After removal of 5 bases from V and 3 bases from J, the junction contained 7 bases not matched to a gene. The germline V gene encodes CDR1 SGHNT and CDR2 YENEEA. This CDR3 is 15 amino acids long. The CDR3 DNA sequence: TGTGCCAGCAGCCCCGGGACTAGAGGAACAGATACGCAGTATTTT. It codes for CASSPGTRGTDTQYF.

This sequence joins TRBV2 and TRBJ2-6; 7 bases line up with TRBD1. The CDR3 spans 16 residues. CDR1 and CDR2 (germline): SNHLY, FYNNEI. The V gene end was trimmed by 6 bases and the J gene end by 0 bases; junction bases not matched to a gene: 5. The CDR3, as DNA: TGTGCCAGCAGAGAACAGGGGCGCTCTGGGGCCAACGTCCTGACTTTC. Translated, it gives CASREQGRSGANVLTF.

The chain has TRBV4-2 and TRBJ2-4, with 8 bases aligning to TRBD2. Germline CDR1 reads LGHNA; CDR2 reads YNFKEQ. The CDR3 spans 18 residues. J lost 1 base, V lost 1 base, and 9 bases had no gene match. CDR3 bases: TGTGCCAGCAGCCAAGGAGTGGCGGGAGGCTCGGCCAAAAACATTCAGTACTTC. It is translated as CASSQGVAGGSAKNIQYF.

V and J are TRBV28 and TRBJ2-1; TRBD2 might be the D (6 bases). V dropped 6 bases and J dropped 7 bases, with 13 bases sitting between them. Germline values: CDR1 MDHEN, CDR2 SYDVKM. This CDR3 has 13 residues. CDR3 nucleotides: TGTGCCAGCAGCCCTGGGAGGTGGAATGAGCAGTTCTTC. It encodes CASSPGRWNEQFF. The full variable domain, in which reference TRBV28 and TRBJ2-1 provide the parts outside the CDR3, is DVKVTQSSRYLVKRTGEKVFLECVQDMDHENMFWYRQDPGLGLRLIYFSYDVKMKEKGDIPEGYSVSREKKERFSLILESASTNQTSMYLCASSPGRWNEQFFGPGTRLTVL.

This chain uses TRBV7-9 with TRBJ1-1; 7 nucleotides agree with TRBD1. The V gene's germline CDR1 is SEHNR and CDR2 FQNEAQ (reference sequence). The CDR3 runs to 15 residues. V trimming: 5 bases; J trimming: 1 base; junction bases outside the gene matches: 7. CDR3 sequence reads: CASSPLQGRNTEAFF. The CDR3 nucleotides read TGTGCCAGCAGCCCACTACAGGGGCGGAACACTGAAGCTTTCTTT.

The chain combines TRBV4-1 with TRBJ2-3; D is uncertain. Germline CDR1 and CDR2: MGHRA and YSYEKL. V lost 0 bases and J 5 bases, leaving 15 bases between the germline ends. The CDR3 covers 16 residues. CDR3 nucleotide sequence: TGCGCCAGCAGCCAAGATTCGGTTAGCTTAGGAGATACGCAGTATTTT. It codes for CASSQDSVSLGDTQYF.

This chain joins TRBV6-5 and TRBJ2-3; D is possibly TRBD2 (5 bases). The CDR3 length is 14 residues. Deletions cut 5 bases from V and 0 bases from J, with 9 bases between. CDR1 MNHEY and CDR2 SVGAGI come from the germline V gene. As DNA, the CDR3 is TGTGCCAGCAGTCGGACTCCAAGCACAGATACGCAGTATTTT. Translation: CASSRTPSTDTQYF.

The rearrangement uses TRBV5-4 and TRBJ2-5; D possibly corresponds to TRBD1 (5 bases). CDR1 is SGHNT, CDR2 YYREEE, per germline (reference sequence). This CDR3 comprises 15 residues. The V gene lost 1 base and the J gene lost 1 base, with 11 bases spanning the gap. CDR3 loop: CASSLQGPGQETQYF. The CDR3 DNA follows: TGTGCCAGCAGCTTGCAGGGCCCCGGCCAAGAGACCCAGTACTTC. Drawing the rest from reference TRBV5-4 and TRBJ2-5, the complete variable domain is ETGVTQSPTHLIKTRGQQVTLRCSSQSGHNTVSWYQQALGQGPQFIFQYYREEENGRGNFPPRFSGLQFPNYSSELNVNALELDDSALYLCASSLQGPGQETQYFGPGTRLLVL.

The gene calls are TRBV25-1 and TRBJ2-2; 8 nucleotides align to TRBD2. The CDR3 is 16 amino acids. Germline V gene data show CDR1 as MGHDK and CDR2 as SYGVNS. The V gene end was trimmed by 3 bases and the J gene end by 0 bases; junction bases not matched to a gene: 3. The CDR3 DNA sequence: TGTGCCAGCAGTGACTGGGGACTAGCGAACACCGGGGAGCTGTTTTTT. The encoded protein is CASSDWGLANTGELFF. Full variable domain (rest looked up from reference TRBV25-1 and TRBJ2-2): EADIYQTPRYLVIGTGKKITLECSQTMGHDKMYWYQQDPGMELHLIHYSYGVNSTEKGDLSSESTVSRIRTEHFPLTLESARPSHTSQYLCASSDWGLANTGELFFGEGSRLTVL.

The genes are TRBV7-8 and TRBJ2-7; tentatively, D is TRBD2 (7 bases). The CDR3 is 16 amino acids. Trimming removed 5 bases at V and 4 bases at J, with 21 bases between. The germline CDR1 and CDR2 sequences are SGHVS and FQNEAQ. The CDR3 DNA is TGTGCCAGCAGCCCAAGGGGGGGGAGGGCGGTATACGAGCAGTACTTC. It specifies CASSPRGGRAVYEQYF. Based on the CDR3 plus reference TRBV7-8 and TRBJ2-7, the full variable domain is GAGVSQSPRYKVAKRGQDVALRCDPISGHVSLFWYQQALGQGPEFLTYFQNEAQLDKSGLPSDRFFAERPEGSVSTLKIQRTQQEDSAVYLCASSPRGGRAVYEQYFGPGTRLTVT.

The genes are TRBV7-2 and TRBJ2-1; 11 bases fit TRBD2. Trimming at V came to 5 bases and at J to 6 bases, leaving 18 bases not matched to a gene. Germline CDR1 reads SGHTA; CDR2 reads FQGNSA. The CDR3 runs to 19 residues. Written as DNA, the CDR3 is TGTGCCAGCAGCCTCGGGACTAGCGGTCACCCTGGCGGAGGCAATGAGCAGTTCTTC. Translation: CASSLGTSGHPGGGNEQFF.

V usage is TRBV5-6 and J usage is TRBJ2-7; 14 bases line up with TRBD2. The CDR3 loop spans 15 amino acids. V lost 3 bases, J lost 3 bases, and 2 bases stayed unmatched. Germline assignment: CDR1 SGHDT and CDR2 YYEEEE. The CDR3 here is CASSYGTSGSYEQYF. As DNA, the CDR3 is TGTGCCAGCAGCTATGGGACTAGCGGGAGCTACGAGCAGTACTTC. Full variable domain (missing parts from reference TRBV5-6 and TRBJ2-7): DAGVTQSPTHLIKTRGQQVTLRCSPKSGHDTVSWYQQALGQGPQFIFQYYEEEERQRGNFPDRFSGHQFPNYSSELNVNALLLGDSALYLCASSYGTSGSYEQYFGPGTRLTVT.

DNA for the CDR3: TGTGCCAGCAGCCCTGGGACAGGCTACGAGCAGTACTTC. Its translation: CASSPGTGYEQYF. The chain employs TRBV9 and TRBJ2-7; 8 nucleotides agree with TRBD1. The CDR3 is made up of 13 amino acids. With 4 bases clipped from V and 3 bases from J, the junction kept 3 bases outside the gene matches. CDR1 and CDR2 (germline): SGDLS, YYNGEE.

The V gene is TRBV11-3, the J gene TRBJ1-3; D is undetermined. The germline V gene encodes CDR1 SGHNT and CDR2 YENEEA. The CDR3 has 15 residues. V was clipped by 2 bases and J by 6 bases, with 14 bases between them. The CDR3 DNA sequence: TGTGCCAGCAGCTTATACTCAGGTCCATCAAACACCATATATTTT. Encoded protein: CASSLYSGPSNTIYF.